This TCR beta chain was profiled in a study of human T cells and chemical hapten exposure listed by TCRdb under 2021. Some background on the complete study: For sensitization, 2% DPC in acetone was applied to a roughly 2 cm by roughly 2 cm area of upper inner arm skin. Throughout the study period of 20 to 25 weeks, patients also received therapeutic DPC doses to the scalp every week. Patch testing was performed on the upper back with Finn chambers containing 0.01% DPC, and the patch tests were scored after 6 days according to International Contact Dermatitis Research Group standards. Most of the patients in the cohort were female, and the cohort covered alopecia areata with under or over 50% scalp involvement, alopecia totalis and alopecia universalis. Libraries were pooled for sequencing, and variation in per-sample TCR yields was attributed mainly to small differences in library volumes within the pool. In alopecia patients, the study followed how the peripheral blood TCR repertoire changed in vivo over primary and secondary sensitization to diphenylcyclopropenone (DPC), a hapten. Blood was sampled from patients pre-sensitization (week 0) and at 2, 6 and about 24 weeks after DPC sensitization. Under 30 alopecia patients gave blood for TCR sequencing at one to four time points (pre-sensitization, 2, 6 and 24 weeks).

The table lists this clonotype with many counts. Its antigen has not been determined. No much larger clone is present one base from it, and per-base qualities are unavailable. The library was prepared using RACE. The sequencer was a NextSeq 500. Library preparation attached unique molecular identifiers to individual cDNA molecules for quantitative, reproducible TCR counting. For every blood RNA sample, sequencing covered both the TCR alpha and TCR beta chains. The source study handled its data this way. The median number of TCRs per sample was around 100,000, ranging from 23,224 to 690,600. V, J and CDR3 annotation of the TCR reads was performed with the Decombinator software suite. To make PS versus PT1 abundance plots, every sample was subsampled to the same number of TCRs (28,000). Expanded TCRs were defined as absent before sensitization and observed at least eight times at the 2-week time point. TCRdb reran the public reads through fastp at Q25 and MiXCR, keeping productive beta chains. Rows are unified per CDR3 protein, each entry keeping the most common DNA and genes. The V and J calls and clone size come from TCRdb's table, not from the authors' own analysis. For this sample there are 84,000 or so distinct CDR3 sequences; 9.5% to 13% appear just once. 2.5% of the sample is in the top ten clones.

Study-level results and caveats: Expanded TCRs formed significantly more large CDR3 similarity clusters than pre-sensitization or healthy control sets, consistent with antigen-driven responses. Repeated subsampling changed both the strength of the expansion versus patch-test correlation and the threshold at which that correlation became significant. A positive correlation was found between the number of PT1 expanded TCRs and patch test score, with significance reached at thresholds 8, 16 and 32 but not 4. All patients had alopecia, a presumed autoimmune disease, so their immune response might differ from that of healthy individuals. DPC sensitization did not change how many TCRs were above 1 in 1000 frequency, and no evidence was found of alterations in global repertoire structure.

Read against the paper, the sample's time point label means: patch test 2, 6 weeks after DPC sensitization. Taken with the paper, the label for treatment or condition translates to: therapeutic diphenylcyclopropenone sensitization with weekly scalp DPC. At every patch-test visit, the blood draw took place before the patch test was put on. Eligible patients were aged 18 to 70, diagnosed with alopecia, deemed suitable for DPC therapy, and excluded if pregnant. Total RNA was extracted from unfractionated whole blood that had been collected in Tempus Blood RNA tubes. The TCR was taken from a woman younger than 45 with alopecia areata. Some clones in this sample may be carry-over from other donors' samples. The source was whole blood, collected in connection with sensitization to the hapten diphenylcyclopropenone (DPC).

The sequenced DNA: TGTGCCAGTAGTATACCCCTCCCAGGGGCCCCGAACACCGGGGAGCTGTTTTTT. Its protein reads: CASSIPLPGAPNTGELFF. The chain is assembled from TRBV19 and TRBJ2-2; perhaps TRBD1 is the D gene, with 6 bases matching. Trimming at the junction amounts to 2 bases on V and 0 bases on J, and the germline ends lie 16 bases apart. As encoded in the germline V gene (reference sequence), CDR1 is LNHDA while CDR2 is SQIVND. Counted from cysteine to phenylalanine, this CDR3 has 18 amino acids. Kept here is only the CDR3 DNA, which spans 54 bases and is read in frame from base 1. Outside the CDR3, residues come from the reference TRBV19 and TRBJ2-2 proteins, so the full variable domain is: DGGITQSPKYLFRKEGQNVTLSCEQNLNHDAMYWYRQDPGQGLRLIYYSQIVNDFQKGDIAEGYSVSREKKESFPLTVTSAQKNPTAFYLCASSIPLPGAPNTGELFFGEGSRLTVL.